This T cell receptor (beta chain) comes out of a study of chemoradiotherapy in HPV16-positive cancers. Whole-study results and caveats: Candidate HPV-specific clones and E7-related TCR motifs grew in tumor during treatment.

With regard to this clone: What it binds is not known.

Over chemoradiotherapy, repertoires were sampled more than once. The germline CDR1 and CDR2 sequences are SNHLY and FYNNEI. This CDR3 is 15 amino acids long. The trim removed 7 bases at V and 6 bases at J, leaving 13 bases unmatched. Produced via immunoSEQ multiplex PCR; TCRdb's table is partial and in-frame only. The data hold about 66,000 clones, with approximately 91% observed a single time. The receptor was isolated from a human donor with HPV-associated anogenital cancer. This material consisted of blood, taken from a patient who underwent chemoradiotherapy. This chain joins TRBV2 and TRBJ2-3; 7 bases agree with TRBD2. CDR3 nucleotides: TGTGCCAGCAAAAGCGGGGCTAGTCTTCGGGATACGCAGTATTTT. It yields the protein CASKSGASLRDTQYF.